A selection of T cell receptor beta chains follows, all from one sample in a study of cytomegalovirus exposure and HLA in healthy donors. Measured with immunoSEQ multiplex PCR; TCRdb has only the in-frame clones, and not every one. The sample lists 70,000 to 90,000 clones; more than 60% were seen once. The sample comprised PBMCs. These receptors originate from a male donor in good health and CMV-seropositive. The CDR3 runs from the conserved cysteine through the conserved F or W. D genes are given only for firm matches. Clone size is shown for a subset of rows, as once, few, many or a class of expanded clone.

CDR3 DNA	CDR3 protein	clone size	D gene	V gene	CDR3 length	J gene
TGTGCCAGCAGCTTAGCGGAGGGGTCACACATTCAGTACTTC	CASSLAEGSHIQYF	.	.	TRBV7-6	14	TRBJ2-4
TGTGCCAGCAGTGACAGCGGGAGCGGAGATACGCAGTATTTT	CASSDSGSGDTQYF	.	TRBD2	TRBV6-4	14	TRBJ2-3
TGTGCCAGCAGCAACAGGGGAAGCCCCTACGAGCAGTACTTC	CASSNRGSPYEQYF	.	TRBD1	TRBV9	14	TRBJ2-7
TGTGCCAGCAGCTTACCCTCTCTGGGGCCCAACTCGATTGGCTACACCTTC	CASSLPSLGPNSIGYTF	.	.	TRBV7-2	17	TRBJ1-2
TGTGCCAGCAGGGGGACAGGTCGAACCGAGCAGTACTTC	CASRGTGRTEQYF	once	TRBD1	TRBV6-1	13	TRBJ2-7
TGTGCCAGCAGCTTAGGCGGGGAAAAGACCCAGTACTTC	CASSLGGEKTQYF	.	.	TRBV7-2	13	TRBJ2-5
TGTGCCAGCAAGGAGGGGGCGGCCTACGAGCAGTACTTC	CASKEGAAYEQYF	.	.	TRBV28	13	TRBJ2-7
TGTGCCAGCAGCATTAGCGGGGGACCTTACAATGAGCAGTTCTTC	CASSISGGPYNEQFF	.	TRBD2	TRBV9	15	TRBJ2-1
TGTGCCAGCAGCCTCCCTGACAGGGGTCCCGGCTACACCTTC	CASSLPDRGPGYTF	.	TRBD1	TRBV7-9	14	TRBJ1-2
TGCGCCAGCAGCCAAGGGGACACGGAACGCTGGGAGCAGTACTTC	CASSQGDTERWEQYF	.	.	TRBV4-1	15	TRBJ2-7
TGTGCTAGTGGTTTGTCACACGCCTACGAGCAGTACTTC	CASGLSHAYEQYF	once	.	TRBV12-5	13	TRBJ2-7
TGTGCCAGCAGTTTAGGGGGACAGAGATATGGCTACACCTTC	CASSLGGQRYGYTF	once	TRBD1	TRBV28	14	TRBJ1-2
TGTGCCCGAAGCACCGGGACTAGCGGGACTACCCAATCCTACAATGAGCAGTTCTTC	CARSTGTSGTTQSYNEQFF	.	TRBD2	TRBV30	19	TRBJ2-1
TGTGCCAGCAGCTCGGGACAGAGCTCTGGAAACACCATATATTTT	CASSSGQSSGNTIYF	.	TRBD1	TRBV7-9	15	TRBJ1-3
TGTGCCAGTAGTTCCCGCCCAGCAGGCGCCCAAGAGACCCAGTACTTC	CASSSRPAGAQETQYF	.	.	TRBV19	16	TRBJ2-5
TGTGCCAGCAGCCCCCCGGGGGAGGTAGCGGGAGTTACGCAGTATTTT	CASSPPGEVAGVTQYF	.	TRBD2	TRBV7-9	16	TRBJ2-3
TGCGCCAGCAGCCAAGGGCAGTATTTTTACAATGAGCAGTTCTTC	CASSQGQYFYNEQFF	.	.	TRBV4-3	15	TRBJ2-1
TGTGCCAGCAGTTTGGGGCTCGACCCCAGCGCGACTGAAGCTTTCTTT	CASSLGLDPSATEAFF	.	.	TRBV28	16	TRBJ1-1
TGTGCCTGGAGTAAGGGGGGCGGGAGGGCCTACGAGCAGTACTTC	CAWSKGGGRAYEQYF	.	TRBD2	TRBV30	15	TRBJ2-7
TGTGCCAGCAGCCCGGGGGGCACCAACACCGGGGAGCTGTTTTTT	CASSPGGTNTGELFF	.	.	TRBV7-6	15	TRBJ2-2
TGTGCCAGCAGCCAAGGGCGACAGGGGGCGCGGCATGGCTACACCTTC	CASSQGRQGARHGYTF	few	TRBD1	TRBV4-2	16	TRBJ1-2
TGTGCCAGCAGTTTATGGACAGGGGACTACGAGCAGTACTTC	CASSLWTGDYEQYF	.	TRBD1	TRBV28	14	TRBJ2-7
TGCGCCAGCAGCCAAATCGACAGGGCCTACGAGCAGTACTTC	CASSQIDRAYEQYF	.	TRBD1	TRBV4-1	14	TRBJ2-7
TGTGCCAGCAGTGATAAGGGGACAGGGGCCTACGAGCAGTACTTC	CASSDKGTGAYEQYF	.	TRBD1	TRBV25-1	15	TRBJ2-7
TGTGCCAGTAGTCCGAATCCAGGGGCCCAAGAGACCCAGTACTTC	CASSPNPGAQETQYF	few	.	TRBV19	15	TRBJ2-5
TGCGCCAGCAGCCAGACGACAGTGGGAGAGACCCAGTACTTC	CASSQTTVGETQYF	.	.	TRBV4-3	14	TRBJ2-5
TGTGCCAGCAGTTTGGGCAGGCATAACAATCAGCCCCAGCATTTT	CASSLGRHNNQPQHF	.	.	TRBV27	15	TRBJ1-5
TGTGCCAGCAGTTTACCTAGCGGGGGGGCCGTAGGGTCCTACAATGAGCAGTTCTTC	CASSLPSGGAVGSYNEQFF	.	TRBD2	TRBV28	19	TRBJ2-1
TGTGCCAGCACCAATAGGCTTGTTGAGGGTCAGCCCCAGCATTTT	CASTNRLVEGQPQHF	.	.	TRBV27	15	TRBJ1-5
TGTGCCAGCACCGGACAGGGGGGCTATGGCTACACCTTC	CASTGQGGYGYTF	.	TRBD1	TRBV27	13	TRBJ1-2
TGTGCCAGCGGAACACCGGGGGGGCTAGCGGGGAATGAGCAGTTCTTC	CASGTPGGLAGNEQFF	.	TRBD2	TRBV2	16	TRBJ2-1
TGTGCCAGCAGCTTAGTCCCGGGGGAGATGGCAGATACGCAGTATTTT	CASSLVPGEMADTQYF	.	.	TRBV7-9	16	TRBJ2-3
TGTGCCAGCAGCCAATCCCGGGACTACAATGAGCAGTTCTTC	CASSQSRDYNEQFF	few	.	TRBV5-4	14	TRBJ2-1
TGTGCCACCAGCAGAGATGGATCAGCGAGGGCCTACGAGCAGTACTTC	CATSRDGSARAYEQYF	once	.	TRBV15	16	TRBJ2-7
TGTGCCAGCAGTGACACGGACAGGCAAATGACTAATGAAAAACTGTTTTTT	CASSDTDRQMTNEKLFF	.	TRBD1	TRBV6-4	17	TRBJ1-4
TGTGCCAGCAGCGTAGGGGGGGTACTGACTAATGAAAAACTGTTTTTT	CASSVGGVLTNEKLFF	.	.	TRBV9	16	TRBJ1-4
TGCAGCGTTTTCGCCGGGGATTCTTACGAGCAGTACTTC	CSVFAGDSYEQYF	.	.	TRBV29-1	13	TRBJ2-7
TGCGCCAGCAGCCAAGGATCTGGAGGCCAGAATTATGGCTACACCTTC	CASSQGSGGQNYGYTF	.	.	TRBV4-3	16	TRBJ1-2
TGTGCCAGTAGTATGTGGGACACACTCCCGATCTATGGCTACACCTTC	CASSMWDTLPIYGYTF	.	.	TRBV19	16	TRBJ1-2
TGCGCCAGCAGCTACTTAGCGGGAACGCTCTACGAGCAGTACTTC	CASSYLAGTLYEQYF	once	TRBD2	TRBV5-1	15	TRBJ2-7
TGTGCCAGCAGTTCGGCGGGGGGCAAGGACGAGCAGTACTTC	CASSSAGGKDEQYF	.	TRBD2	TRBV28	14	TRBJ2-7
TGTGCCAGCAGCTTGGGGAACTACTTCTCTGGAAACACCATATATTTT	CASSLGNYFSGNTIYF	.	.	TRBV5-4	16	TRBJ1-3
TGTGCCAGCAGTGGACGGACAGGCCTGAGATCCTACGAGCAGTACTTC	CASSGRTGLRSYEQYF	.	TRBD1	TRBV6-1	16	TRBJ2-7
TGTGCCAGCAGCCCGGTGGACACTGAAGCTTTCTTT	CASSPVDTEAFF	few	.	TRBV7-9	12	TRBJ1-1
TGTGCCAGCAGCTTAGCGGGAGGCGGTTGGGATGAGCAGTTCTTC	CASSLAGGGWDEQFF	once	TRBD2	TRBV11-2	15	TRBJ2-1
TGTGCCATCAGTGAGTCCTTTCTTAGCAATCAGCCCCAGCATTTT	CAISESFLSNQPQHF	once	.	TRBV10-3	15	TRBJ1-5
TGCAGCGCCGCACCGGGACAGGGGGGTCGGGAGCAGTTCTTC	CSAAPGQGGREQFF	.	TRBD1	TRBV29-1	14	TRBJ2-1
TGTGCCAGCAGCTCCCTCAGCTCTGGGGCCAACGTCCTGACTTTC	CASSSLSSGANVLTF	.	.	TRBV5-5	15	TRBJ2-6
TGTGCCAGCAGCCCACGCACGAGGGCAGCAAACACTGAAGCTTTCTTT	CASSPRTRAANTEAFF	.	.	TRBV11-2	16	TRBJ1-1
TGTGCCAGCTCACCCGGGACAGGGTACGAGCAGTACTTC	CASSPGTGYEQYF	.	TRBD1	TRBV6-5	13	TRBJ2-7
TGTGCCAGCAGCGTCACTAGCGTCGAGACCCAGTACTTC	CASSVTSVETQYF	.	TRBD2	TRBV11-2	13	TRBJ2-5
TGTGCCAGCAGTTACGGGACTAGCGGAGGAAGGGCCCAGTACTTC	CASSYGTSGGRAQYF	.	TRBD2	TRBV6-5	15	TRBJ2-5
TGTGCCAGCTCACCTCAGGACAGGGGATCACCCCTCCACTTT	CASSPQDRGSPLHF	.	TRBD1	TRBV18	14	TRBJ1-6
TGCGCCAGCAGCCAGTTACCGGGACAGGGGCCCTACGAGCAGTACTTC	CASSQLPGQGPYEQYF	.	TRBD1	TRBV4-1	16	TRBJ2-7